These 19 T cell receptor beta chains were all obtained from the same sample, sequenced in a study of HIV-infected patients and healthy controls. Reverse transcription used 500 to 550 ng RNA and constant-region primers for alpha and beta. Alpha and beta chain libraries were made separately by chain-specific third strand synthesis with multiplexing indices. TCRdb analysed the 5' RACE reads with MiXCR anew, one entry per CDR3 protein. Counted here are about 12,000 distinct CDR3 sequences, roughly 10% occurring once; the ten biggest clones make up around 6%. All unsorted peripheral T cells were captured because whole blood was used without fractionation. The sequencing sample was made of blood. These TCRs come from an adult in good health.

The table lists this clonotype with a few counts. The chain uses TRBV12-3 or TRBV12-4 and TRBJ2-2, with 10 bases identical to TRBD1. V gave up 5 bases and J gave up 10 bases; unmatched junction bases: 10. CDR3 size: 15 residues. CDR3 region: CASSRQGAPLEELFF. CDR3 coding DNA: TGTGCCAGCAGTCGACAGGGGGCGCCCCTGGAGGAGCTGTTTTTT.

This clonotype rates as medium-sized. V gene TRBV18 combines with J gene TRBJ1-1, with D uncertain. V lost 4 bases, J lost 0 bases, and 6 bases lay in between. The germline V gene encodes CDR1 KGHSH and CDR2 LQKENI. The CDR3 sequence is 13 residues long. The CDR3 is CASSLGLNTEAFF. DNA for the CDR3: TGTGCCAGCTCACTGGGTCTGAACACTGAAGCTTTCTTT.

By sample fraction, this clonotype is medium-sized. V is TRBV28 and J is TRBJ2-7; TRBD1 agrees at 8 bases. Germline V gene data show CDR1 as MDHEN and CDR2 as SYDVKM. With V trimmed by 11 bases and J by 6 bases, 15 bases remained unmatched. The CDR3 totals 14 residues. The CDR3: CAVPPPGQVGEQYF. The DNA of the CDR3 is TGTGCCGTTCCCCCACCGGGACAGGTGGGCGAGCAGTACTTC.

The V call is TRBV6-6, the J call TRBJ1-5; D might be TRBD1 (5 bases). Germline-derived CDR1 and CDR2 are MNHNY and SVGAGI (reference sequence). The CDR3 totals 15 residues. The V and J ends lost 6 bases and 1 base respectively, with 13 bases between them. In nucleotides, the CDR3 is TGTGCCAGCAGCCCTACTGCAGGGAGCAATCAGCCCCAGCATTTT. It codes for CASSPTAGSNQPQHF.

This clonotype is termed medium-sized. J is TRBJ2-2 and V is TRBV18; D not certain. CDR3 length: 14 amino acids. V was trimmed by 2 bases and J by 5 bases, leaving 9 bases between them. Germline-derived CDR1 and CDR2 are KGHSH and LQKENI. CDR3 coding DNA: TGTGCCAGCTCACCAGATTTTGAGACCGGGGAGCTGTTTTTT. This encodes CASSPDFETGELFF. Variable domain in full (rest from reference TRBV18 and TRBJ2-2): NAGVMQNPRHLVRRRGQEARLRCSPMKGHSHVYWYRQLPEEGLKFMVYLQKENIIDESGMPKERFSAEFPKEGPSILRIQQVVRGDSAAYFCASSPDFETGELFFGEGSRLTVL.

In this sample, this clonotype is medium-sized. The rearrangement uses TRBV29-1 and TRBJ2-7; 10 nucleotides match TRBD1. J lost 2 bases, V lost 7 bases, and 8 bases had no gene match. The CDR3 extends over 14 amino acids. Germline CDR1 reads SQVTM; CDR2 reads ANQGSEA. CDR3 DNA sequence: TGCAGCGCGCGAGCAGGACAGGGGGCCTACGAGCAGTACTTC. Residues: CSARAGQGAYEQYF.

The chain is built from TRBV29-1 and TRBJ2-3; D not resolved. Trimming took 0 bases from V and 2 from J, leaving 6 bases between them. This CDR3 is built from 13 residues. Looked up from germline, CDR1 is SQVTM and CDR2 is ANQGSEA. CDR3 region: CSVEDLATDTQYF. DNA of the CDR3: TGCAGCGTTGAAGATCTGGCCACAGATACGCAGTATTTT.

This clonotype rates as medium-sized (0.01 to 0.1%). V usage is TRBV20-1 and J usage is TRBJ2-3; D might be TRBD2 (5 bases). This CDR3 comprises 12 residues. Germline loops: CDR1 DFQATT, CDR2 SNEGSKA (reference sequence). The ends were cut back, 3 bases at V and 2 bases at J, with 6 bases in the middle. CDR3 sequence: CSARTTTDTQYF. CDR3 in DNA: TGCAGTGCTAGGACTACCACAGATACGCAGTATTTT.

CDR3 sequence reads: CASSKGASGRIADTQYF. The CDR3 DNA is TGTGCCAGCAGTAAGGGAGCTAGCGGGAGGATAGCAGATACGCAGTATTTT. This chain links TRBV6-5 with TRBJ2-3; 11 bases align to TRBD2. Unmatched junction bases numbered 11, after V lost 5 bases and J lost 4 bases. Germline CDR1 and CDR2: MNHEY and SVGAGI. The CDR3 length is 17 residues.

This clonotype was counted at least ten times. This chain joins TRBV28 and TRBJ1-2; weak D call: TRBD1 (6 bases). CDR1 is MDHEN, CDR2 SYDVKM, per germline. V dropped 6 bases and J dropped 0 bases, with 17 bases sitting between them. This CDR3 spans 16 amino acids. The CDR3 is CASRIRVWGPNYGYTF. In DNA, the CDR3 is TGTGCCAGCAGGATTAGGGTCTGGGGGCCTAACTATGGCTACACCTTC.

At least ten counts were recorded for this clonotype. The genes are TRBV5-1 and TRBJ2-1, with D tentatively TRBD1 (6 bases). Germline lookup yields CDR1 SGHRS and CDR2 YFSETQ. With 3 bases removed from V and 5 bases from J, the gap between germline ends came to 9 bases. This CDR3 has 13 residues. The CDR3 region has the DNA TGCGCCAGCAGCTCCACAGGGAACAATGAGCAGTTCTTC. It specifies CASSSTGNNEQFF.

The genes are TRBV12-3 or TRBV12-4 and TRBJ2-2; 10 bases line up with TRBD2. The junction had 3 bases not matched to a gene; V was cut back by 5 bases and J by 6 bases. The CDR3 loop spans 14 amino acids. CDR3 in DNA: TGTGCCAGCAGTGCGCTAGCGGGAGCCGGGGAGCTGTTTTTT. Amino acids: CASSALAGAGELFF.

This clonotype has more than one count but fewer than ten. CDR3 in amino acids: CSARGAESSYNEQFF. Here the CDR3 DNA reads TGCAGTGCTAGAGGGGCGGAGAGCTCCTACAATGAGCAGTTCTTC. The chain has TRBV20-1 and TRBJ2-1, with D uncertain. Germline assignment: CDR1 DFQATT and CDR2 SNEGSKA (reference sequence). The germline V and J ends were trimmed by 1 base and 0 bases, with 10 bases remaining between them. The CDR3 covers 15 residues.

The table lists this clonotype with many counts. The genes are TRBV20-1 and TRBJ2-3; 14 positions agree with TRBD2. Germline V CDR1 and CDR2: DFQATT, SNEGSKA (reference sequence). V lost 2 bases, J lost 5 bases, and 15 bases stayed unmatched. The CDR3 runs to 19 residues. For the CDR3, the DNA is TGCAGTGCTAGAAGCTTGCTCGGCGGACTAGCGGGAGGTGTAGATACGCAGTATTTT. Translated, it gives CSARSLLGGLAGGVDTQYF.

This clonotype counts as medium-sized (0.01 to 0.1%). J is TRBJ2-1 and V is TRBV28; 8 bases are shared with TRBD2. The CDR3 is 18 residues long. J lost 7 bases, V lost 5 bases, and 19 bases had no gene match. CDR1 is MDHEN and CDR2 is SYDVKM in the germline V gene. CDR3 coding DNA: TGTGCCAGCAGTCCCTATCATATAGTAGCGGGGAGAGGTAATGAGCAGTTCTTC. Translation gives CASSPYHIVAGRGNEQFF. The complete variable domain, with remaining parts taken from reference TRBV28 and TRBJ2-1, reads DVKVTQSSRYLVKRTGEKVFLECVQDMDHENMFWYRQDPGLGLRLIYFSYDVKMKEKGDIPEGYSVSREKKERFSLILESASTNQTSMYLCASSPYHIVAGRGNEQFFGPGTRLTVL.

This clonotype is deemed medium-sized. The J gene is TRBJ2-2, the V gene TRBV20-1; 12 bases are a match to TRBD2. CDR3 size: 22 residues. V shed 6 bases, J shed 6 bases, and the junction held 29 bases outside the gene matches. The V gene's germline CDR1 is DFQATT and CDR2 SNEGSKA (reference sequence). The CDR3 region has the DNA TGCAGTGCCACCACAAAATTTTCGGGCCTAGCGGGAGGGTATTGGTTCGCCGGGGAGCTGTTTTTT. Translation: CSATTKFSGLAGGYWFAGELFF.

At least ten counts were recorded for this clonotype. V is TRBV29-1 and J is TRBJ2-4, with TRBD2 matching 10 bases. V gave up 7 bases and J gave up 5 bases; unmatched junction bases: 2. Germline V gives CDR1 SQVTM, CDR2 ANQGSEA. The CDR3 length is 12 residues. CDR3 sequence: CSAGLAENIQYF. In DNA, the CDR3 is TGCAGCGCCGGACTAGCGGAAAACATTCAGTACTTC. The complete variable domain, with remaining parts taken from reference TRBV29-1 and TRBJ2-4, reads SAVISQKPSRDICQRGTSLTIQCQVDSQVTMMFWYRQQPGQSLTLIATANQGSEATYESGFVIDKFPISRPNLTFSTLTVSNMSPEDSSIYLCSAGLAENIQYFGAGTRLSVL.

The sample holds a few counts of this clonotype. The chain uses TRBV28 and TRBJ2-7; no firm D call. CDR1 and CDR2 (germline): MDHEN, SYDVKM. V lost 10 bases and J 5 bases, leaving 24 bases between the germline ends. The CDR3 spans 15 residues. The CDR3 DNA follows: TGTGCCACCCGGCGGCCCTCCGATCCTCGGGACGAGCAGTACTTC. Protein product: CATRRPSDPRDEQYF.

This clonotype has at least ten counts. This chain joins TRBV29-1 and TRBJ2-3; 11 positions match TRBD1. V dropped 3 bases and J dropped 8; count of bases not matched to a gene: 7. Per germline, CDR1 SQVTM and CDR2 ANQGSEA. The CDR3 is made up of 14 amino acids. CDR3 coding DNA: TGCAGCGTTGATGGACAGGGGGCTCCAGGTACGCAGTATTTT. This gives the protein CSVDGQGAPGTQYF.